These 27 T cell receptor beta chains originate from one sample sequenced in a study of T cell responses to AZD1222 COVID-19 vaccine. TCRdb's copy holds only in-frame clones and misses some; the assay was immunoSEQ multiplex PCR. The data show around 140,000 clones, with more than 80% seen just once and 7.5% to 9.5% held by the top ten. The sequencing used peripheral blood, collected 28 days after the second dose of the MenACWY control vaccine. The origin of the receptors is an adult who received the MenACWY meningococcal vaccine as a control.

The rearrangement links TRBV15 to TRBJ1-5; D remains ambiguous. CDR1 and CDR2 from the germline V gene are LNHNV and YYDKDF (reference sequence). The CDR3 is made up of 14 amino acids. Between the trimmed V and J ends, which lost 0 bases and 4 bases, there was a span of 7 bases. In nucleotides, the CDR3 is TGTGCCACCAGCAGAGAAGTAGGGAATCAGCCCCAGCATTTT. This encodes CATSREVGNQPQHF.

This rearrangement joins TRBV6-4 to TRBJ1-1, with 7 positions matching TRBD1. The CDR3 consists of 14 residues. V was clipped by 6 bases and J by 1 base; unmatched bases: 5. Looked up from germline, CDR1 is MRHNA and CDR2 is SNTAGT. CDR3 amino acids: CASRRQGWNTEAFF. The CDR3 DNA reads as TGTGCCAGCAGGCGACAGGGCTGGAACACTGAAGCTTTCTTT.

The chain joins TRBV18 to TRBJ1-1, with D unresolved. V shed 6 bases and J shed 0 bases, with 17 bases lying between them. The CDR3 spans 16 residues. CDR1 and CDR2 from the germline V gene are KGHSH and LQKENI. Here the CDR3 reads CASSTAGLGMNTEAFF. The DNA for the CDR3 is TGTGCCAGCTCGACCGCGGGTCTCGGGATGAACACTGAAGCTTTCTTT. The entire variable domain, with the rest obtained from reference TRBV18 and TRBJ1-1, is as follows: NAGVMQNPRHLVRRRGQEARLRCSPMKGHSHVYWYRQLPEEGLKFMVYLQKENIIDESGMPKERFSAEFPKEGPSILRIQQVVRGDSAAYFCASSTAGLGMNTEAFFGQGTRLTVV.

The CDR3 DNA reads as TGTGCCAGCAGGCAAGAAAATGAGCAGTTCTTC. It yields the protein CASRQENEQFF. The chain uses TRBV6-5 and TRBJ2-1; D remains unclear. Germline-derived CDR1 and CDR2 are MNHEY and SVGAGI. The CDR3 contains 11 residues. V lost 6 bases, J lost 7 bases, and 7 bases lay in between.

The V and J genes are TRBV19 and TRBJ1-5; TRBD1 matches at 9 bases. The J segment lost 0 bases and the V segment lost 5 bases, leaving 17 bases of the junction unmatched. The V gene's germline CDR1 is LNHDA and CDR2 SQIVND (reference sequence). CDR3 length: 20 amino acids. CDR3 sequence: CASSWGQGRDRPYSNQPQHF. CDR3 nucleotides: TGTGCCAGTAGTTGGGGACAGGGAAGGGATAGGCCTTATAGCAATCAGCCCCAGCATTTT.

This chain links TRBV5-5 with TRBJ1-6; weak D call: TRBD1 (6 bases). The CDR3 extends over 15 amino acids. Germline values: CDR1 SGHKS, CDR2 YYEKEE (reference sequence). The V end was cut by 3 bases, the J end by 7 bases, with 14 bases between. The CDR3 loop is CASSSRGASNSPLHF. The CDR3 DNA reads TGTGCCAGCAGCTCCCGGGGGGCTTCAAATTCACCCCTCCACTTT.

This sequence joins TRBV7-6 and TRBJ2-7; 7 bases are a match to TRBD2. V was clipped by 0 bases and J by 4 bases; unmatched bases: 6. This CDR3 has 15 amino acids. From germline, CDR1 is SGHVS and CDR2 FNYEAQ. The CDR3 here is CASSLALGLEYEQYF. The CDR3 DNA reads as TGTGCCAGCAGCTTAGCCCTCGGACTAGAATACGAGCAGTACTTC.

The chain is built from TRBV5-4 and TRBJ1-2, with 9 bases aligning to TRBD1. The CDR3 spans 16 residues. The germline V gene has CDR1 SGHNT and CDR2 YYREEE (reference sequence). Trimming took 5 bases from V and 0 from J; bases not matched to a gene: 8. CDR3 bases: TGTGCCAGCAGTCCGGACAGGGGAAAGACTAACTATGGCTACACCTTC. This codes for CASSPDRGKTNYGYTF.

This chain uses TRBV7-6 with TRBJ2-4; 9 nucleotides agree with TRBD2. The CDR3 extends over 15 amino acids. J lost 8 bases, V lost 5 bases, and 10 bases had no gene match. Germline values: CDR1 SGHVS, CDR2 FNYEAQ. The CDR3: CASSLIAGDADIQYF. Written as DNA, the CDR3 is TGTGCCAGCAGCCTGATAGCGGGAGACGCGGACATTCAGTACTTC.

This clone was counted a single time. The rearrangement uses TRBV5-6 and TRBJ1-5; D not certain. Germline V gives CDR1 SGHDT, CDR2 YYEEEE. V was clipped by 0 bases and J by 5 bases, with 15 bases between them. The CDR3 has 16 amino acids. This CDR3 reads CASSLGGHFHDQPQHF. CDR3 nucleotide sequence: TGTGCCAGCAGCTTGGGTGGTCACTTCCACGATCAGCCCCAGCATTTT.

J is TRBJ2-1 and V is TRBV7-9; D unclear. Germline V gene sequence: CDR1 SEHNR, CDR2 FQNEAQ (reference sequence). Trimming cost V 3 bases and J 0 bases, with 9 bases left between them. The CDR3 covers 15 residues. The CDR3 DNA reads TGTGCCAGCAGCTTCGGCAGGAGCTCCTACAATGAGCAGTTCTTC. Translating it yields CASSFGRSSYNEQFF. Together with reference TRBV7-9 and TRBJ2-1, the CDR3 gives the full variable domain: DTGVSQNPRHKITKRGQNVTFRCDPISEHNRLYWYRQTLGQGPEFLTYFQNEAQLEKSRLLSDRFSAERPKGSFSTLEIQRTEQGDSAMYLCASSFGRSSYNEQFFGPGTRLTVL.

CDR3 sequence reads: CASSTSGNFYEQYF. The CDR3 DNA reads as TGTGCCAGTAGTACTAGCGGGAATTTCTACGAGCAGTACTTC. The chain is built from TRBV19 and TRBJ2-7; 9 nucleotides align to TRBD2. The V and J ends lost 4 bases and 3 bases, in that order; junction bases with no gene match: 4. Germline assignment: CDR1 LNHDA and CDR2 SQIVND (reference sequence). The CDR3 contains 14 residues.

This clone was found once. The chain links TRBV29-1 to TRBJ2-3; tentatively, D is TRBD1 (5 bases). V lost 2 bases to trimming and J lost 4 bases, with 7 bases between them. Per germline, CDR1 SQVTM and CDR2 ANQGSEA. The CDR3 sequence is 12 residues long. The CDR3 sequence: CSVEWGPDTQYF. The CDR3 DNA is TGCAGCGTTGAATGGGGCCCAGATACGCAGTATTTT.

V is TRBV30 and J is TRBJ1-3; unclear D gene. CDR3 length: 14 amino acids. Germline values: CDR1 GTSNPN, CDR2 SVGIG (reference sequence). V was cut by 0 bases and J by 2 bases, with 8 bases left in between. CDR3 amino acids: CAWSVLKAGNTIYF. The CDR3 DNA sequence: TGTGCCTGGAGTGTACTCAAGGCTGGAAACACCATATATTTT. Based on the CDR3 plus reference TRBV30 and TRBJ1-3, the full variable domain is SQTIHQWPATLVQPVGSPLSLECTVEGTSNPNLYWYRQAAGRGLQLLFYSVGIGQISSEVPQNLSASRPQDRQFILSSKKLLLSDSGFYLCAWSVLKAGNTIYFGEGSWLTVV.

This sequence joins TRBV5-1 and TRBJ2-3, with 9 nucleotides matching TRBD1. The germline CDR1 and CDR2 sequences are SGHRS and YFSETQ. V lost 6 bases, J lost 3 bases, and 8 bases stayed unmatched. The CDR3 is 15 residues long. CDR3 loop: CASKGGTGTTDTQYF. The DNA for the CDR3 is TGCGCCAGCAAAGGGGGGACAGGGACGACAGATACGCAGTATTTT. The entire variable domain, with the rest obtained from reference TRBV5-1 and TRBJ2-3, is as follows: KAGVTQTPRYLIKTRGQQVTLSCSPISGHRSVSWYQQTPGQGLQFLFEYFSETQRNKGNFPGRFSGRQFSNSRSEMNVSTLELGDSALYLCASKGGTGTTDTQYFGPGTRLTVL.

This clone has only one observation. This CDR3 is CASTQTPGQGLFGNTIYF. CDR3 in DNA: TGTGCCAGCACCCAGACTCCGGGACAGGGGTTGTTCGGAAACACCATATATTTT. The chain links TRBV5-6 to TRBJ1-3, with 10 bases lining up with TRBD1. The ends lost 6 bases at V and 4 bases at J; junction bases unmatched: 16. CDR3 length: 18 residues. CDR1 and CDR2 from the germline V gene are SGHDT and YYEEEE.

This chain connects TRBV6-5 to TRBJ2-5; D is undetermined. Germline V gene data show CDR1 as MNHEY and CDR2 as SVGAGI. Trimming left V 0 bases short and J 5 bases short, with 10 bases between. The CDR3 loop spans 14 amino acids. The CDR3: CASSYSIVGETQYF. CDR3 DNA sequence: TGTGCCAGCAGTTACTCGATTGTCGGTGAGACCCAGTACTTC.

The V gene is TRBV19, the J gene TRBJ2-3; TRBD2 aligns across 9 bases. J was trimmed by 6 bases and V by 7 bases; bases with no gene match: 17. The CDR3 runs to 17 residues. The germline V gene encodes CDR1 LNHDA and CDR2 SQIVND (reference sequence). The CDR3 reads CASTPLTSAGGLDTQYF. CDR3 DNA sequence: TGTGCCAGTACCCCCCTTACCTCCGCGGGGGGGCTGGATACGCAGTATTTT.

The CDR3 is CASSLIGDEQYF. CDR3 nucleotide sequence: TGTGCCAGCAGTTTGATTGGGGACGAGCAGTACTTC. The chain combines TRBV28 with TRBJ2-7; D gene ambiguous. The CDR3 is made up of 12 amino acids. CDR1 is MDHEN, CDR2 SYDVKM, per germline. Trimming removed 3 bases at V and 5 bases at J, with 8 bases between.

This rearrangement joins TRBV28 to TRBJ2-5, with 8 nucleotides matching TRBD2. With V trimmed by 7 bases and J by 4 bases, 11 bases remained unmatched. Germline-derived CDR1 and CDR2 are MDHEN and SYDVKM. The CDR3 has 15 residues. CDR3 amino acids: CASTLYGGAGETQYF. The CDR3 nucleotides are TGTGCCAGCACCCTTTACGGGGGGGCCGGAGAGACCCAGTACTTC.

Written as DNA, the CDR3 is TGTGCCAGCTCAACCTCGACAGGGACGAACTACGAGCAGTACTTC. Translated: CASSTSTGTNYEQYF. The V and J genes are TRBV18 and TRBJ2-7; 7 bases are shared with TRBD1. This CDR3 comprises 15 residues. Germline V gene lookup returns CDR1 KGHSH and CDR2 LQKENI. V lost 5 bases and J lost 3; bases outside the gene matches: 10.

The V call is TRBV9, the J call TRBJ1-4; D might be TRBD1 (5 bases). The germline V gene has CDR1 SGDLS and CDR2 YYNGEE. The CDR3 totals 14 residues. V was pared by 0 bases and J by 8 bases, with 11 bases between. For the CDR3, the DNA is TGTGCCAGCAGCGTAGTAGGGGACCCGGAAAAACTGTTTTTT. Its translation: CASSVVGDPEKLFF.

This chain joins TRBV21-1 and TRBJ2-1. TRBV21-1 is a documented pseudogene. CDR3 length: 19 amino acids. The CDR3 loop reads CASSKALLGRRLFHNEQFF. Written as DNA, the CDR3 is TGTGCCAGCAGCAAAGCGCTTTTGGGGCGGAGGCTGTTCCACAATGAGCAGTTCTTC.

The V call is TRBV6-1, the J call TRBJ2-3; D may be TRBD2 (7 bases). In germline, CDR1 is MNHNS, CDR2 SASEGT. Trimming pared 1 base from V and 3 bases from J, leaving 14 bases between. This CDR3 has 16 amino acids. For the CDR3, the DNA is TGTGCCAGCAGTGAAGATACGGGGGGCATTACAGATACGCAGTATTTT. Encoded protein: CASSEDTGGITDTQYF.

The rearrangement uses TRBV5-4 and TRBJ2-3; 9 bases fit TRBD2. The CDR3 runs 16 residues. Germline CDR1 reads SGHNT; CDR2 reads YYREEE (reference sequence). The V and J ends lost 4 bases and 7 bases, in that order; junction bases with no gene match: 13. CDR3 DNA sequence: TGTGCCAGCAGCCCAGGCGGGCTAGCGGGGCTGAATACGCAGTATTTT. Encoded protein: CASSPGGLAGLNTQYF.

The V call is TRBV6-5, the J call TRBJ1-2; no clear D. There are 15 residues in the CDR3. V was trimmed by 9 bases and J by 4 bases, leaving 21 bases between them. Germline CDR1 is MNHEY and CDR2 is SVGAGI. CDR3 region: CASQMSTDLGYGYTF. The CDR3 coding sequence is TGTGCCAGTCAAATGTCGACGGACTTGGGCTATGGCTACACCTTC.

The chain combines TRBV6-1 with TRBJ1-2; 7 nucleotides line up with TRBD1. CDR3 length: 14 amino acids. With V trimmed by 3 bases and J by 2 bases, 3 bases remained unmatched. Looked up from germline, CDR1 is MNHNS and CDR2 is SASEGT. CDR3 nucleotides: TGTGCCAGCAGTGAGGGGACAGAGAACTATGGCTACACCTTC. It translates to CASSEGTENYGYTF.